The clone carrying this TCR beta chain appeared a few times. Its target is unknown. Here immunoSEQ multiplex PCR was the method, and the copy in TCRdb shows in-frame clones only, minus some. The repertoire has roughly 9,000 clones, 78% of them found once; the top ten carry 9% to 10%. The sample originates from a study of chemoradiotherapy in HPV16-positive cancers. Study details: A couple of HPV16-positive patients' cells yielded candidate HPV-specific clones and common motifs.

Overall study findings and caveats: Candidate HPV-specific clones and E7-related TCR motifs grew in tumor during treatment. For HPV16-positive patients, expanding HPV-responsive T cells associated with longer recurrence-free survival.

This CDR3 is 14 amino acids long. The V and J ends lost 5 bases and 1 base, in that order; junction bases with no gene match: 3. Germline V lookup: CDR1 SEHNR, CDR2 FQNEAQ (reference sequence). The sequence was obtained from a human donor with HPV-associated anogenital cancer. The gene calls are TRBV7-9 and TRBJ2-7; 9 nucleotides line up with TRBD1. Specimen collection occurred from a patient who underwent chemoradiotherapy. The CDR3 DNA is TGTGCCAGCAGCGCCGGGACAGGGTCCTACGAGCAGTACTTC. Amino acids: CASSAGTGSYEQYF.